Shown below are 9 T cell receptor beta chains from a single sample sequenced in a study of T-cell reconstitution after alpha-beta-depleted transplantation in children. Molecular barcoding with unique molecular identifiers was used for the TCRbeta library. TCRdb fed the PCR reads into MiXCR, producing one record per CDR3 protein. The sample lists about 310,000 distinct CDR3 sequences, roughly 21% seen once, with around 9.9% in the top ten. Material: PBMCs, mostly from graft donor cells, obtained 180 days after TCRalphabeta/CD19-depleted stem cell transplant. These receptors were collected from a male patient between 10 and 17 years old who had a stem cell transplant for acute lymphoblastic leukemia, so the T cells may come from the graft donor.

This sequence joins TRBV27 and TRBJ1-2, with 8 bases identical to TRBD1. Germline CDR1 MNHEY, CDR2 SMNVEV (reference sequence). The CDR3 loop spans 15 amino acids. V lost 3 bases to trimming and J lost 3 bases; unmatched junction nucleotides: 6. The CDR3 reads CASSFNGQGDYGYTF. The CDR3 DNA reads TGTGCCAGCAGTTTCAATGGACAGGGTGACTATGGCTACACCTTC.

This clonotype was picked up a small number of times. The chain employs TRBV2 and TRBJ1-1; D is perhaps TRBD1 (5 bases). Germline V gene lookup returns CDR1 SNHLY and CDR2 FYNNEI. V lost 6 bases, J lost 6 bases, and 17 bases lay in between. This CDR3 is built from 14 residues. CDR3 loop: CASRARGLYPEAFF. CDR3 DNA sequence: TGTGCCAGCAGGGCACGGGGACTTTATCCTGAAGCTTTCTTT.

The V call is TRBV20-1, the J call TRBJ2-5; 10 nucleotides line up with TRBD2. CDR3 length equals 15 residues. The germline V gene has CDR1 DFQATT and CDR2 SNEGSKA (reference sequence). Trimming cost V 6 bases and J 3 bases; bases outside gene matches: 10. Here the CDR3 DNA reads TGCAGTGCAGAGGAAGTTAGCGGGAGGAAAGAGACCCAGTACTTC. Protein product: CSAEEVSGRKETQYF.

This clonotype is a singleton in its sample. This sequence joins TRBV25-1 and TRBJ2-1; no reliable D call. In germline, CDR1 is MGHDK, CDR2 SYGVNS. Trimming took 0 bases from V and 4 from J, leaving 13 bases between them. The CDR3 contains 16 residues. Here the CDR3 reads CASSEYTGWGYNEQFF. In nucleotides, the CDR3 is TGTGCCAGCAGTGAATATACCGGGTGGGGTTACAATGAGCAGTTCTTC.

This chain connects TRBV6-2 or TRBV6-3 to TRBJ2-6, with D hard to call. The CDR3 runs 15 residues. Germline CDR1 MNHEY, CDR2 SVGEGT. V lost 4 bases and J 2 bases, leaving 9 bases between the germline ends. CDR3: CASSFFRTGANVLTF. The DNA for the CDR3 is TGTGCCAGCAGTTTCTTCAGGACTGGGGCCAACGTCCTGACTTTC.

This clonotype was seen more than once but under ten times. The V and J genes are TRBV4-2 and TRBJ1-2; D gene uncertain. Germline V gives CDR1 LGHNA, CDR2 YNFKEQ. V lost 0 bases to trimming and J lost 2 bases, with 10 bases between them. The length of the CDR3 is 15 residues. The CDR3 reads CASSQDQAKNYGYTF. CDR3 coding DNA: TGTGCCAGCAGCCAAGATCAGGCCAAGAACTATGGCTACACCTTC.

The J gene is TRBJ1-6, the V gene TRBV6-2 or TRBV6-3, with 9 positions matching TRBD1. The length of the CDR3 is 13 residues. Unmatched junction bases numbered 11, after V lost 5 bases and J lost 18 bases. The germline CDR1 and CDR2 sequences are MNHEY and SVGEGT. The CDR3 sequence: CASSIHPGQGPHF. CDR3 in DNA: TGTGCCAGCAGTATCCACCCGGGACAGGGACCCCACTTT.

This chain connects TRBV7-2 to TRBJ2-1; no clear D. Germline V gene sequence: CDR1 SGHTA, CDR2 FQGNSA. Trimming took 3 bases from V and 6 from J, leaving 9 bases between them. The CDR3 runs 13 residues. As DNA, the CDR3 is TGTGCCAGCAGCTTCGTTTATTTCAATGAGCAGTTCTTC. Protein product: CASSFVYFNEQFF.

The chain recombines TRBV6-4 with TRBJ2-7; 16 nucleotides match TRBD2. J gave up 3 bases and V 10 bases, and 12 bases lay outside the gene matches. The V gene's germline CDR1 is MRHNA and CDR2 SNTAGT. This CDR3 has 17 amino acids. The CDR3 DNA sequence: TGTGCCAACCTAGATGGGACTAGCGGGAGGGGCGACTACGAGCAGTACTTC. This encodes CANLDGTSGRGDYEQYF.